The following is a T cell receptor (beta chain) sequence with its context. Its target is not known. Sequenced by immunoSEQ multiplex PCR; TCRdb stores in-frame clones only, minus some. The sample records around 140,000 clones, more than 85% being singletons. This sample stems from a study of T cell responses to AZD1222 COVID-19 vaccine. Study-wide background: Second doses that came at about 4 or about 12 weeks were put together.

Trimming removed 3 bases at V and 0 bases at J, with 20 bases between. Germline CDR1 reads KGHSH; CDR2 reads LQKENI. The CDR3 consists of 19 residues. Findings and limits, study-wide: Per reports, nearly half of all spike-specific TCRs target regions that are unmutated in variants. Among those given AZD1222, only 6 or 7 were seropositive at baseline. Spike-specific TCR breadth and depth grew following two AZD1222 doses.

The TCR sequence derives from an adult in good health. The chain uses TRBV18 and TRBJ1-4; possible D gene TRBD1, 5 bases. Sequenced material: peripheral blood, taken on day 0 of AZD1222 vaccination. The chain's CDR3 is CASSPSPRGGSATNEKLFF. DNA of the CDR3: TGTGCCAGCTCACCCTCTCCTCGCGGGGGAAGTGCAACTAATGAAAAACTGTTTTTT.